In its sample, the clone carrying this T cell receptor (beta chain) was seen a few times. Its specificity is not known. Caucasian, healthy and from Russia, the donors were aged between about 6 and 90. PBMCs were isolated at a quantity of at least 6.5 million per sample. The sample is drawn from a study of blood T cells in healthy people across ages. CDR1 SSHAT and CDR2 FNYEAQ come from the germline V gene (reference sequence). Between the trimmed V and J ends, which lost 5 bases and 5 bases, there was a span of 12 bases. The CDR3 contains 13 residues. Sample-barcoded 5' priming and a J-beta primer mix drove a second PCR of about 6 to 12 cycles. One entry per CDR3 protein, called by TCRdb with MiXCR from the 5' RACE reads. This table has around 690,000 distinct CDR3 sequences, approximately 50% appearing once. The study's findings and limits: Unsorted PBMCs blocked a conclusive comparison of naive and antigen-experienced cells. Per million T cells, TCR beta diversity dropped roughly linearly as age increased.

Sequenced sample: blood. The TCR sequence derives from a man in his fifties or sixties in good health. The rearrangement links TRBV7-7 to TRBJ2-5; unclear D gene. The CDR3 is CASSADGRETQYF. In nucleotides, the CDR3 is TGTGCCAGCAGCGCGGACGGCCGGGAGACCCAGTACTTC.